The 27 T cell receptor beta chains below come from one sample, sequenced in a study of tumor-infiltrating lymphocytes in primary liver carcinoma. A constant-region primer served to make TCR beta cDNA from approximately 490 ng total RNA. Researchers made the TCR beta libraries by running three nested multiplex PCR rounds with slightly modified ARM-PCR. Each of the first two PCR rounds ran approximately 11 cycles with TRBV1-TRBV30 forward and C-beta reverse primers. TCRdb re-called the multiplex PCR reads with MiXCR, one entry per CDR3 protein. In the table there are about 320,000 distinct CDR3 sequences, more than 55% of which are singletons. Germline DNA was also extracted, and blood RNA was taken from unsorted whole blood. Sequencing was done on a sample of peripheral blood. These receptors were obtained from a man aged 40-49 years with primary liver carcinoma and hepatitis B virus infection.

CDR3: CASSLTRARGLPDTQYF. The CDR3, as DNA: TGTGCCAGCAGTTTAACCCGGGCAAGGGGTTTGCCAGATACGCAGTATTTT. The chain carries TRBV28 and TRBJ2-3; D might be TRBD1 (5 bases). This CDR3 is 17 amino acids long. From germline, CDR1 is MDHEN and CDR2 SYDVKM. V lost 2 bases and J 4 bases, leaving 19 bases between the germline ends. Looking up the rest from reference TRBV28 and TRBJ2-3 gives the full variable domain: DVKVTQSSRYLVKRTGEKVFLECVQDMDHENMFWYRQDPGLGLRLIYFSYDVKMKEKGDIPEGYSVSREKKERFSLILESASTNQTSMYLCASSLTRARGLPDTQYFGPGTRLTVL.

This clonotype has only a few counts. V and J are TRBV6-2 or TRBV6-3 and TRBJ2-7; 10 nucleotides line up with TRBD1. The CDR3 extends over 16 amino acids. Unmatched junction bases numbered 12, after V lost 5 bases and J lost 5 bases. CDR1 is MNHEY, CDR2 SVGEGT, per germline. As DNA, the CDR3 is TGTGCCAGCAGTCGATCACCCGGGACAGGGGATCACGAGCAGTACTTC. It translates to CASSRSPGTGDHEQYF.

In its sample, this clonotype was seen many times. V usage is TRBV6-1 and J usage is TRBJ2-2; D is possibly TRBD2 (5 bases). Germline V gene data show CDR1 as MNHNS and CDR2 as SASEGT. V was pared by 8 bases and J by 6 bases, with 10 bases between. This CDR3 has 12 amino acids. CDR3 amino acids: CASFRGAGELFF. The CDR3 region has the DNA TGTGCCAGCTTTCGGGGAGCCGGGGAGCTGTTTTTT.

V gene TRBV5-4 combines with J gene TRBJ2-7, with 15 bases matching TRBD2. This CDR3 is 16 amino acids long. With 5 bases clipped from V and 13 bases from J, the junction kept 16 bases outside the gene matches. Germline V gene sequence: CDR1 SGHNT, CDR2 YYREEE (reference sequence). This CDR3 is CASSLFQGLAGGPHYF. CDR3 DNA: TGTGCCAGCAGTTTGTTCCAGGGACTAGCGGGAGGTCCGCATTACTTC.

Notes on this clonotype: One junction end does not reproduce the germline sequence, and a read error may be involved. The chain combines TRBV5-1 with TRBJ2-2; a weak D match, TRBD1 (6 bases). The CDR3 loop spans 16 amino acids. Germline-derived CDR1 and CDR2 are SGHRS and YFSETQ. CDR3 residues: CASSYAGTTNTGELSF. For the CDR3, the DNA is TGCGCCAGCAGCTACGCCGGGACAACGAACACCGGGGAGCTGTCTTTT.

This clonotype was seen a handful of times. The chain combines TRBV7-8 with TRBJ1-1; perhaps TRBD1 as D (6 bases). The CDR3 loop spans 14 amino acids. Per germline, CDR1 SGHVS and CDR2 FQNEAQ. Deletions cut 4 bases from V and 7 bases from J, with 16 bases between. The CDR3 region is CASSSQTGPVEAFF. CDR3 bases: TGTGCCAGCAGCTCACAGACAGGACCGGTTGAAGCTTTCTTT.

Note on this clonotype: A much larger clone differs from this one at a single base, so this may be a read error. The rearrangement joins TRBV14 to TRBJ2-1, with TRBD2 identical over 10 bases. CDR3 length equals 16 residues. Germline-derived CDR1 and CDR2 are SGHDN and FVKESK. Unmatched junction bases numbered 7, after V lost 1 base and J lost 7 bases. CDR3 amino acids: CASSQARTSGRNEQFF. CDR3 bases: TGTGCCAGCAGCCAAGCGAGGACTAGCGGTAGAAATGAGCAGTTCTTC.

Worth noting for this clonotype: Relative to the germline gene, one junction end is altered; a read error may explain this. J is TRBJ2-5 and V is TRBV11-2, with TRBD2 matching 10 bases. The CDR3 is 16 amino acids. The germline gives CDR1 SGHAT, CDR2 FQNNGV. The CDR3 sequence: CTSNLQASGSQETQYF. Written as DNA, the CDR3 is TGTACCAGCAACTTACAAGCTAGCGGGAGTCAAGAGACCCAGTACTTC.

This clonotype is a singleton in its sample. The missing conserved phenylalanine or tryptophan at the end of this CDR3 makes a read error likely. The gene calls are TRBV11-3 and TRBJ2-7; 8 bases agree with TRBD1. V dropped 5 bases and J dropped 10; count of bases not matched to a gene: 10. Germline CDR1 and CDR2: SGHNT and YENEEA. The CDR3 is 13 amino acids. CDR3 coding DNA: TGTGCCAGCAGCATGACAGGGGTTGGGGAACAGTACCTC. Its translation: CASSMTGVGEQYL.

This clonotype showed up many times. The chain uses TRBV6-2 or TRBV6-3 and TRBJ2-1; 7 bases fit TRBD1. CDR3 length equals 17 residues. The V segment lost 0 bases and the J segment 5 bases; nucleotides outside the gene matches: 10. The V gene's germline CDR1 is MNHEY and CDR2 SVGEGT. The CDR3 protein is CASSYSRAFTGDNEQFF. DNA for the CDR3: TGTGCCAGCAGTTACTCGAGAGCCTTTACAGGGGACAATGAGCAGTTCTTC.

A word on this clonotype: A much bigger clone sits one base away, suggesting this may be a read error. This chain joins TRBV4-2 and TRBJ1-2, with D possibly matching TRBD1 (5 bases). V dropped 5 bases and J dropped 4 bases, with 17 bases sitting between them. This CDR3 is built from 15 residues. Per the germline V gene, CDR1 is LGHNA and CDR2 is YNFKEQ. CDR3 coding DNA: TGTGCCAGCAGCTCAGACAAGGGACCCGGCTATGGCTACACCTTC. Its protein is CASSSDKGPGYGYTF.

The CDR3 loop reads CSVRATGPHFVDEQFF. In DNA, the CDR3 is TGCAGTGTTCGGGCGACTGGGCCCCATTTTGTGGATGAGCAGTTCTTC. The chain combines TRBV29-1 with TRBJ2-1; no reliable D call. The CDR3 sequence is 16 residues long. Germline CDR1 reads SQVTM; CDR2 reads ANQGSEA.

This clonotype was seen once. The J gene is TRBJ2-6, the V gene TRBV19; D uncertain. Germline V gene lookup returns CDR1 LNHDA and CDR2 SQIVND (reference sequence). V was shortened by 6 bases and J by 4 bases, with 10 bases between the two germline ends. The CDR3 runs 14 residues. CDR3 loop: CASRPGGGANVLTF. CDR3 coding DNA: TGTGCCAGTAGGCCAGGTGGGGGGGCCAACGTCCTGACTTTC. The full variable domain, its missing parts supplied by reference TRBV19 and TRBJ2-6, is DGGITQSPKYLFRKEGQNVTLSCEQNLNHDAMYWYRQDPGQGLRLIYYSQIVNDFQKGDIAEGYSVSREKKESFPLTVTSAQKNPTAFYLCASRPGGGANVLTFGAGSRLTVL.

To note about this clonotype: The junction differs from germline at one of its ends, possibly a read error. J is TRBJ2-5 and V is TRBV5-1; D is perhaps TRBD2 (5 bases). CDR1 is SGHRS and CDR2 is YFSETQ in the germline V gene. The CDR3 length is 13 residues. Here the CDR3 reads CANSGQIEETQYF. In DNA, the CDR3 is TGCGCCAACAGCGGCCAGATAGAAGAGACCCAGTACTTC.

The chain is built from TRBV25-1 and TRBJ2-2; TRBD1 agrees at 7 bases. V lost 6 bases to trimming and J lost 6 bases; unmatched junction nucleotides: 13. From germline, CDR1 is MGHDK and CDR2 SYGVNS. The CDR3 length is 16 residues. The CDR3 protein is CASRDMGQLIAGELFF. The CDR3 DNA reads as TGTGCCAGCAGGGATATGGGACAGTTAATCGCCGGGGAGCTGTTTTTT.

In its sample, this clonotype was seen once. This chain links TRBV6-2 or TRBV6-3 with TRBJ2-7, with D maybe TRBD2 (5 bases). V was shortened by 0 bases and J by 7 bases, with 19 bases between the two germline ends. Germline lookup yields CDR1 MNHEY and CDR2 SVGEGT. This CDR3 is built from 16 residues. The CDR3 region is CASSYSEGSPPLEQYF. The CDR3 nucleotides are TGTGCCAGCAGTTACTCCGAGGGCAGCCCCCCCCTAGAGCAGTACTTC.

This clonotype was detected many times. This CDR3 is CASSKDRAYEQYF. The CDR3 bases are TGTGCCAGCAGCAAGGACAGGGCATACGAGCAGTACTTC. The rearrangement uses TRBV11-1 and TRBJ2-7; TRBD1 agrees at 8 bases. The ends lost 5 bases at V and 4 bases at J; junction bases unmatched: 4. The CDR3 length is 13 residues. The germline V gene has CDR1 SGHAT and CDR2 FQDESV (reference sequence).

This clonotype came up a few times. Here the CDR3 DNA reads TGTGCCAGCAGTGAACCGCATCAGCCCCAGCATTTT. As protein: CASSEPHQPQHF. V and J are TRBV6-1 and TRBJ1-5, with unresolved D. This CDR3 comprises 12 residues. V was shortened by 2 bases and J by 5 bases, with 4 bases between the two germline ends. Germline V gene lookup returns CDR1 MNHNS and CDR2 SASEGT.

Points on this clonotype: An end of the junction does not agree with germline; a read error may underlie this. The chain recombines TRBV28 with TRBJ1-1, with 9 bases identical to TRBD1. Germline values: CDR1 MDHEN, CDR2 SYDVKM. The CDR3 runs to 14 residues. The DNA of the CDR3 is TGTCCCAGCAGTCAGACAGGGGGAGACACTGATGCTTTCTTT. It codes for CPSSQTGGDTDAFF.

V and J are TRBV7-9 and TRBJ2-3; D call uncertain. This CDR3 is 13 amino acids long. Between the trimmed V and J ends, which lost 6 bases and 2 bases, there was a span of 9 bases. Germline CDR1 reads SEHNR; CDR2 reads FQNEAQ (reference sequence). The CDR3 here is CASSKRTTDTQYF. CDR3 DNA sequence: TGTGCCAGCAGTAAACGGACCACAGATACGCAGTATTTT. The full variable domain, in which reference TRBV7-9 and TRBJ2-3 provide the parts outside the CDR3, is DTGVSQNPRHKITKRGQNVTFRCDPISEHNRLYWYRQTLGQGPEFLTYFQNEAQLEKSRLLSDRFSAERPKGSFSTLEIQRTEQGDSAMYLCASSKRTTDTQYFGPGTRLTVL.

This clonotype came up once. Being one base from a much bigger clone, this may be a read error. The CDR3 nucleotides read TGTGCCGGCGGCACTAGCTCCGGGGAGCTGTTTTTT. As protein: CAGGTSSGELFF. V is TRBV12-3 or TRBV12-4 and J is TRBJ2-2; possible D gene TRBD2, 6 bases. Trimming took 11 bases from V and 6 from J, leaving 13 bases between them. This CDR3 has 12 amino acids.

The V call is TRBV6-1, the J call TRBJ1-3; D is undetermined. Germline V CDR1 and CDR2: MNHNS, SASEGT. V lost 2 bases and J 6 bases, leaving 5 bases between the germline ends. The CDR3 consists of 12 residues. The CDR3 DNA follows: TGTGCCAGCAGTGAATGGATAAACACCATATATTTT. It yields the protein CASSEWINTIYF.

The CDR3 sequence: CASSLGAAMNTGELFF. The CDR3 DNA reads as TGTGCCAGCAGCTTAGGTGCAGCTATGAACACCGGGGAGCTGTTTTTT. This chain uses TRBV11-2 with TRBJ2-2; no reliable D call. V was clipped by 1 base and J by 1 base, with 10 bases between them. Germline V gives CDR1 SGHAT, CDR2 FQNNGV. The CDR3 has 16 residues.

Comments on this clonotype: Its ends do not fully match the called genes, so a read error is possible. The chain uses TRBV4-1 and TRBJ2-1, with TRBD1 identical over 10 bases. The germline gives CDR1 MGHRA, CDR2 YSYEKL. The CDR3 totals 16 residues. The CDR3, as DNA: TGCGCCTGCAGCCAACGGACAGGGGGATCCTACAATGAGCAGTTCTTC. It encodes CACSQRTGGSYNEQFF.

In regard to this clonotype: With a much larger clone just one base away, this may be a read error. This rearrangement joins TRBV12-3 or TRBV12-4 to TRBJ2-1, with D possibly matching TRBD2 (6 bases). The V gene lost 3 bases and the J gene lost 6 bases, with 12 bases spanning the gap. The CDR3 runs 14 residues. In DNA, the CDR3 is TGTGCCAGCAGTTTCACCTTGGGGGGCAATGAGCAGTTCTTC. It is translated as CASSFTLGGNEQFF.

This clonotype has more than one count but fewer than ten. V is TRBV7-9 and J is TRBJ2-2; tentatively, D is TRBD2 (5 bases). The V and J ends lost 2 bases and 6 bases respectively, with 10 bases between them. Germline lookup yields CDR1 SEHNR and CDR2 FQNEAQ (reference sequence). This CDR3 region has 14 residues. The CDR3 is CASSLWPSPGELFF. DNA for the CDR3: TGTGCCAGCAGCTTATGGCCTAGCCCCGGGGAGCTGTTTTTT.

Regarding this clonotype: The CDR3 carries no conserved terminal phenylalanine or tryptophan, so it likely arises from a read error. The chain combines TRBV4-1 with TRBJ2-7, with 7 bases that match TRBD2. Germline V gene lookup returns CDR1 MGHRA and CDR2 YSYEKL. The CDR3 extends over 18 amino acids. V was clipped by 1 base and J by 4 bases; unmatched bases: 16. This CDR3 is CASSQGLVVLAEGYEQYL. The CDR3 bases are TGCGCCAGCAGCCAAGGGTTGGTGGTGCTAGCGGAAGGGTACGAGCAGTACCTC.